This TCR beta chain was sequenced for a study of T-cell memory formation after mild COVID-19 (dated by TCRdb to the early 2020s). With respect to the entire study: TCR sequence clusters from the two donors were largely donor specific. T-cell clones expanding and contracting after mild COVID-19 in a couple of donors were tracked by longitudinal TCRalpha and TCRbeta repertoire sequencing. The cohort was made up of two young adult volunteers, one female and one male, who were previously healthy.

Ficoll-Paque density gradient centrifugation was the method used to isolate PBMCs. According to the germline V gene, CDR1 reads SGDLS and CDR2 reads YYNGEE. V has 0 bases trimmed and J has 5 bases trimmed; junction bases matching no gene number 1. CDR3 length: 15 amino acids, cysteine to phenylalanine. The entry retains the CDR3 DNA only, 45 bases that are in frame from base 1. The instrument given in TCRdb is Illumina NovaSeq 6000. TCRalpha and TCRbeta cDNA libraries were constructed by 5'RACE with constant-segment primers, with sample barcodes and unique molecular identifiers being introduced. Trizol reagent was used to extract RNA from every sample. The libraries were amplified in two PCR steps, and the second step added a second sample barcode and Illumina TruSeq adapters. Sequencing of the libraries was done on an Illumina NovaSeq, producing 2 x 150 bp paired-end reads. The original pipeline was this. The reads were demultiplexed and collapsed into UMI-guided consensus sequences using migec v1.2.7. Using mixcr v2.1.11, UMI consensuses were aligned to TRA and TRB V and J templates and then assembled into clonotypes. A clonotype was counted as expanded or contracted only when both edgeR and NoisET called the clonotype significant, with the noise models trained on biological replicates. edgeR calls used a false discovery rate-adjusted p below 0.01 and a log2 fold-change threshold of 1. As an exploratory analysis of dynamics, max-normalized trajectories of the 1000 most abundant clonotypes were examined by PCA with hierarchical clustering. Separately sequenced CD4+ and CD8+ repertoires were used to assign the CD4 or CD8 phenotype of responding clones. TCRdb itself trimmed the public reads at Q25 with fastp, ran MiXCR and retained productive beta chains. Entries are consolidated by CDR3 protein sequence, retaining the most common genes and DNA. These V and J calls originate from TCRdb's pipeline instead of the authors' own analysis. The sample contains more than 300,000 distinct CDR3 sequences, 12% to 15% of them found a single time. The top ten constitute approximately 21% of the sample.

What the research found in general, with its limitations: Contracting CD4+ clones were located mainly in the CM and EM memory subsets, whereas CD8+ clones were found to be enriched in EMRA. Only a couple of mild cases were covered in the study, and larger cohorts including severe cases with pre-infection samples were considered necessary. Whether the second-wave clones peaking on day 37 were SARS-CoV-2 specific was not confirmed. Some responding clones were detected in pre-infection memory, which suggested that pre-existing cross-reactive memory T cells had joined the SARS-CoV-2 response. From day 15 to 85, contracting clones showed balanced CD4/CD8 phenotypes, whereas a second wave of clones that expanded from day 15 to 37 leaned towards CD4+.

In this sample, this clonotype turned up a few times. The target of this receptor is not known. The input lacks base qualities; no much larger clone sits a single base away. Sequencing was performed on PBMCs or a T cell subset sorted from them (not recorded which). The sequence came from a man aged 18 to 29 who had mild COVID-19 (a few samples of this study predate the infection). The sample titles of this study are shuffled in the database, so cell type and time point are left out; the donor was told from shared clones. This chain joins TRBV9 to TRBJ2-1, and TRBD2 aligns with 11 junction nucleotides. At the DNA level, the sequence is TGTGCCAGCAGCGTAGCGACTAGCGGGGACAATGAGCAGTTCTTC. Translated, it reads CASSVATSGDNEQFF. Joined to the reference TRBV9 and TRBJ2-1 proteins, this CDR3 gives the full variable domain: DSGVTQTPKHLITATGQRVTLRCSPRSGDLSVYWYQQSLDQGLQFLIQYYNGEERAKGNILERFSAQQFPDLHSELNLSSLELGDSALYFCASSVATSGDNEQFFGPGTRLTVL.